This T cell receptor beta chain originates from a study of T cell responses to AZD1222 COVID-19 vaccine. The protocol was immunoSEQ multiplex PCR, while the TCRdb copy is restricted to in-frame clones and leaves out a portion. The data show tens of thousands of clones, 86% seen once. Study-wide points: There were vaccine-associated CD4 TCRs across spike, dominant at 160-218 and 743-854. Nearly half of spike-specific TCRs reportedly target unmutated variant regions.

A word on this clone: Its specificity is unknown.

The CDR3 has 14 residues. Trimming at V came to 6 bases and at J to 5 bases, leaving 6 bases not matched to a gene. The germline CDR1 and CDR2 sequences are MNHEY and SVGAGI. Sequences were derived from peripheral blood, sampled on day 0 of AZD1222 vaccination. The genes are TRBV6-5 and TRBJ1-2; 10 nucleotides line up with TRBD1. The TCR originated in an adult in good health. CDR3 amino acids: CASRLGTGEYGYTF. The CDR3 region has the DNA TGTGCCAGCAGGCTAGGGACAGGGGAATATGGCTACACCTTC.